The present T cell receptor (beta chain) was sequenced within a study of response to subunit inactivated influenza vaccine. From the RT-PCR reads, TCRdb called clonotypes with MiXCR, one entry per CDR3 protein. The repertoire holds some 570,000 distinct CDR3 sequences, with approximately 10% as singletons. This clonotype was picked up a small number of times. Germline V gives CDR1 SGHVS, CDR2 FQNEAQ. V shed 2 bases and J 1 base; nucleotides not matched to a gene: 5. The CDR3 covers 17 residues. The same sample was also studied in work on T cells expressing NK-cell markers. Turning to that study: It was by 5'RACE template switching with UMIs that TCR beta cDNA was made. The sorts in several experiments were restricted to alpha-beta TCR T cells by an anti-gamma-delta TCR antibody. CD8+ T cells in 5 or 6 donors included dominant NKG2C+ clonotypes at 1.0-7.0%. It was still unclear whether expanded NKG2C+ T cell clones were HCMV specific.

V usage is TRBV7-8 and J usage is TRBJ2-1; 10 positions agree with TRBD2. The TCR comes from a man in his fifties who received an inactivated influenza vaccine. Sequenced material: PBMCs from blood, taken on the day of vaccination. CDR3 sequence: CASSLSSSGRSYNEQFF. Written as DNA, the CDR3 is TGTGCCAGCAGCTTATCCTCTAGCGGGAGATCCTACAATGAGCAGTTCTTC.